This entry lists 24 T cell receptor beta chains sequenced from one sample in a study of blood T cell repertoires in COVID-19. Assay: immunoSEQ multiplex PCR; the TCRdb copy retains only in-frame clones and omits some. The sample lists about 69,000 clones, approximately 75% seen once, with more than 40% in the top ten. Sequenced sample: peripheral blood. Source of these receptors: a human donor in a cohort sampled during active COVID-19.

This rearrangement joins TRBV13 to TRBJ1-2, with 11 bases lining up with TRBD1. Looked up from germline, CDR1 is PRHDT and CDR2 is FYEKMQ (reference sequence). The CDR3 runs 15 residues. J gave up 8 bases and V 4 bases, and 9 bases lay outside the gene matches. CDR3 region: CASSSGTGGKGGYTF. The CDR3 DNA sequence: TGTGCCAGCAGCTCCGGGACAGGGGGTAAGGGAGGCTACACCTTC.

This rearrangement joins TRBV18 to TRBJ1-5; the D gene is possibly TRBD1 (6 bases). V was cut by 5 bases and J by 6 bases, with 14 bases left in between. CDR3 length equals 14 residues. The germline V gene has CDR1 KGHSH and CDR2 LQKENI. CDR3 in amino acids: CASSTGLGSQPQHF. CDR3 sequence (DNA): TGTGCCAGCTCAACAGGGTTGGGGAGTCAGCCCCAGCATTTT.

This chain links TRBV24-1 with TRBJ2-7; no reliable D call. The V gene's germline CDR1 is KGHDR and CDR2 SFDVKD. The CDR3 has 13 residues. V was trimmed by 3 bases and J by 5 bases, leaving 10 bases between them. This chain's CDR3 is CATSDAARDEQYF. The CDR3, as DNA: TGTGCCACCAGTGATGCCGCTAGAGACGAGCAGTACTTC.

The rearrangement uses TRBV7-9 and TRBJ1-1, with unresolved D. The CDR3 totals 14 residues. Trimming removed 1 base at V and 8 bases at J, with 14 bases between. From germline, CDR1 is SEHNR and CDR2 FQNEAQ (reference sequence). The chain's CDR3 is CASSLGGESIEAFF. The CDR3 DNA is TGTGCCAGCAGCTTAGGTGGGGAGTCTATCGAAGCTTTCTTT. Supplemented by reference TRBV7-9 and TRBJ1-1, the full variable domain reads DTGVSQNPRHKITKRGQNVTFRCDPISEHNRLYWYRQTLGQGPEFLTYFQNEAQLEKSRLLSDRFSAERPKGSFSTLEIQRTEQGDSAMYLCASSLGGESIEAFFGQGTRLTVV.

The CDR3 bases are TGTGCCAGCAGCTTAGGCCAGGGGGCTAATGAAAAACTGTTTTTT. Translating it yields CASSLGQGANEKLFF. The J gene is TRBJ1-4, the V gene TRBV11-3; 7 positions agree with TRBD1. The germline V gene encodes CDR1 SGHNT and CDR2 YENEEA. CDR3 length equals 15 residues. V dropped 1 base and J dropped 3; count of bases not matched to a gene: 2.

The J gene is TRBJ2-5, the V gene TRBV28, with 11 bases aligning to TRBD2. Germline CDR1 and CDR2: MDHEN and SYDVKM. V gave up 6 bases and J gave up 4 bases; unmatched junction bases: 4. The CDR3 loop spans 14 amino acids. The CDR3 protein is CASSGLAGGETQYF. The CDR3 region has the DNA TGTGCCAGCAGCGGCCTAGCGGGGGGAGAGACCCAGTACTTC.

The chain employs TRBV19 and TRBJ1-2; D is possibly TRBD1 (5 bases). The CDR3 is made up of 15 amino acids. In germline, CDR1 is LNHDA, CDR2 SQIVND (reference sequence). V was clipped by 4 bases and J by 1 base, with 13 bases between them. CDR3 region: CASSRSPGLNYGYTF. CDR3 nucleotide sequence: TGTGCCAGTAGTAGGTCCCCGGGACTTAACTATGGCTACACCTTC. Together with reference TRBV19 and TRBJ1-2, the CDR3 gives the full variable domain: DGGITQSPKYLFRKEGQNVTLSCEQNLNHDAMYWYRQDPGQGLRLIYYSQIVNDFQKGDIAEGYSVSREKKESFPLTVTSAQKNPTAFYLCASSRSPGLNYGYTFGSGTRLTVV.

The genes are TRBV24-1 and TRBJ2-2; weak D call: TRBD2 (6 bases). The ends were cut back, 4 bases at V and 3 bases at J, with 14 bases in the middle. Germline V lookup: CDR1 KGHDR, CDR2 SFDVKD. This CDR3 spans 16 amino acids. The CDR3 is CATSDPGRHHTGELFF. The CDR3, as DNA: TGTGCCACCAGTGACCCGGGGAGGCACCACACCGGGGAGCTGTTTTTT.

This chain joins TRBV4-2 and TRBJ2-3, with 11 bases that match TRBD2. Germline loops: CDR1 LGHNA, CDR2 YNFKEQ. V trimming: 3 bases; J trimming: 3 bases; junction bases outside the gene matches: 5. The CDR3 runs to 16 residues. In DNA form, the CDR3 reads TGTGCCAGCAGCCAGGAACTAGCGGGGGTAACAGATACGCAGTATTTT. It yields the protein CASSQELAGVTDTQYF.

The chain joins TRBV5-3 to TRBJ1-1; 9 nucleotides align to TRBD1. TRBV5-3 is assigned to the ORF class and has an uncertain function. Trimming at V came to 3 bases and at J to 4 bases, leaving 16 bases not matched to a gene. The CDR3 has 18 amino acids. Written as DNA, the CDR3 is TGTGCCAGAAGCTCGGCCCCCGGGACAGGGTCAGGGGGCACTGAAGCTTTCTTT. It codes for CARSSAPGTGSGGTEAFF.

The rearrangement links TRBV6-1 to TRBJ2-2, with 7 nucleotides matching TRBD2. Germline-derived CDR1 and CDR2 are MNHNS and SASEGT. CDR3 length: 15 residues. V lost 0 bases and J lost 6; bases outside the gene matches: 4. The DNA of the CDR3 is TGTGCCAGCAGTGAAGCGGCGGGAGCTGCCGGGGAGCTGTTTTTT. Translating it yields CASSEAAGAAGELFF.

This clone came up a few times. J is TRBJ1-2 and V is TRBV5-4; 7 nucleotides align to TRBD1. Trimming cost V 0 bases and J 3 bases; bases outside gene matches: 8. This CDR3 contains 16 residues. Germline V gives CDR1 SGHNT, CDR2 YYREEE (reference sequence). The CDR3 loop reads CASSLGYRGGYYGYTF. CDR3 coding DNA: TGTGCCAGCAGCTTGGGGTACAGGGGAGGTTACTATGGCTACACCTTC.

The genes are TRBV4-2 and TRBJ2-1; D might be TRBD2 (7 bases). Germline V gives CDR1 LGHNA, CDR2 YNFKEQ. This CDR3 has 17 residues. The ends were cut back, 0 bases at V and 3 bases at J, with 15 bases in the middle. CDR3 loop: CASSQDGGGGIYNEQFF. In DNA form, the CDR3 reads TGTGCCAGCAGCCAAGACGGGGGAGGGGGTATCTACAATGAGCAGTTCTTC.

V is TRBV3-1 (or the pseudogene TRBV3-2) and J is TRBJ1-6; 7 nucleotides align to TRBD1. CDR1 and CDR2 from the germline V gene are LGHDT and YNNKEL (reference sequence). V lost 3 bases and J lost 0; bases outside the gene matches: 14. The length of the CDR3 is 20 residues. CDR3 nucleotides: TGTGCCAGCAGCCACCGGACAGGATGGGCGATGAGCTCCTATAATTCACCCCTCCACTTT. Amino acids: CASSHRTGWAMSSYNSPLHF.

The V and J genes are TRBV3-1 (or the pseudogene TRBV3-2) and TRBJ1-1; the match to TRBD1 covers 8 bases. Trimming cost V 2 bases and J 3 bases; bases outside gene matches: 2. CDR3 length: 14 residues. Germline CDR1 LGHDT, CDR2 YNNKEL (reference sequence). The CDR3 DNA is TGTGCCAGCAGCCAACAGGGGGCGGACACTGAAGCTTTCTTT. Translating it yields CASSQQGADTEAFF.

The CDR3 DNA follows: TGTGCCAGCAGCCCGAACCGGGACAGGGTCCATGAGCAGTTCTTC. Translated: CASSPNRDRVHEQFF. J is TRBJ2-1 and V is TRBV11-2; 9 positions match TRBD1. Per the germline V gene, CDR1 is SGHAT and CDR2 is FQNNGV. The ends lost 5 bases at V and 8 bases at J; junction bases unmatched: 10. This CDR3 contains 15 residues.

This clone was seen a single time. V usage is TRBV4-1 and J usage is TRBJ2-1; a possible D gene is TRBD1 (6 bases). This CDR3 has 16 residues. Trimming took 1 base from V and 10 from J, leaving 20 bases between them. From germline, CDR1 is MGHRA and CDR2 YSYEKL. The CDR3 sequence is CASSQGITGIYWEQFF. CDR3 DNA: TGCGCCAGCAGCCAAGGGATTACAGGGATTTATTGGGAGCAGTTCTTC.

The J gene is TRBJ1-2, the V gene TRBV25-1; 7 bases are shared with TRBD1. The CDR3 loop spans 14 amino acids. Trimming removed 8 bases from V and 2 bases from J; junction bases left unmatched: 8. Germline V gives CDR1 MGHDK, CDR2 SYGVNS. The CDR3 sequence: CASRGQLDNYGYTF. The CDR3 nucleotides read TGTGCCAGCCGGGGACAGCTTGACAACTATGGCTACACCTTC.

The DNA for the CDR3 is TGTGCCACTACAGGCAACCAAGAGACCCAGTACTTC. Protein product: CATTGNQETQYF. The chain links TRBV28 to TRBJ2-5; possibly TRBD1 for D (5 bases). CDR3 length: 12 residues. The V and J ends lost 10 bases and 0 bases respectively, with 9 bases between them. Germline loops: CDR1 MDHEN, CDR2 SYDVKM. The whole variable domain, remainder taken from reference TRBV28 and TRBJ2-5, is DVKVTQSSRYLVKRTGEKVFLECVQDMDHENMFWYRQDPGLGLRLIYFSYDVKMKEKGDIPEGYSVSREKKERFSLILESASTNQTSMYLCATTGNQETQYFGPGTRLLVL.

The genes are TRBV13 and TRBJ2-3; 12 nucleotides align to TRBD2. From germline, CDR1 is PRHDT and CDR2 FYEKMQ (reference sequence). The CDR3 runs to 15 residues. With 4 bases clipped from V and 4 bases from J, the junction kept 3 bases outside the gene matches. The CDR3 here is CASSYRLAGADTQYF. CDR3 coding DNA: TGTGCCAGCAGCTACCGACTAGCGGGAGCAGATACGCAGTATTTT.

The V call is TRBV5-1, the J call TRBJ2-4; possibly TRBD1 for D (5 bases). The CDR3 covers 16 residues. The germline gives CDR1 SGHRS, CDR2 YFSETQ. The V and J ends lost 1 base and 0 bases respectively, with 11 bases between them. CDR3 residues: CASSLSDSLAKNIQYF. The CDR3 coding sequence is TGCGCCAGCAGCTTGTCAGACAGTCTAGCCAAAAACATTCAGTACTTC.

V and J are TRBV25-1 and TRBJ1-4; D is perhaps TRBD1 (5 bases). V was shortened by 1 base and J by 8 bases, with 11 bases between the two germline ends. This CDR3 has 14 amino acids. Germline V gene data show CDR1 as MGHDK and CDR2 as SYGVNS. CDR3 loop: CASSESRDSEKLFF. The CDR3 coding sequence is TGTGCCAGCAGTGAATCCAGGGATTCCGAAAAACTGTTTTTT.

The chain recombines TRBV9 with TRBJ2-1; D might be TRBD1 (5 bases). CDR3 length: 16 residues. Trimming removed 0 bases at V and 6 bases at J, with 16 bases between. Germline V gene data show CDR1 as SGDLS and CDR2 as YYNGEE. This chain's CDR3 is CASSVGGRVMGNEQFF. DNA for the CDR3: TGTGCCAGCAGCGTAGGTGGCAGGGTCATGGGCAATGAGCAGTTCTTC.

The CDR3 DNA sequence: TGTGCCAGCTCACCACCGGGACAGAACACTGAAGCTTTCTTT. Translation: CASSPPGQNTEAFF. The V call is TRBV18, the J call TRBJ1-1; possibly TRBD1 for D (6 bases). The CDR3 sequence is 14 residues long. The V end lost 0 bases, the J end lost 1 base, and 6 bases lay between the germline ends. Germline CDR1 reads KGHSH; CDR2 reads LQKENI.